Given below is one T cell receptor beta chain in context. This entry comes from a study of blood T cell repertoires in COVID-19. Across the whole study: Samples taken during acute and convalescent COVID-19 were collected in the United States, Italy and Spain.

Germline V CDR1 and CDR2: LNHDA, SQIVND (reference sequence). This CDR3 is 16 amino acids long. V trimming: 4 bases; J trimming: 1 base; junction bases outside the gene matches: 4. In the authors' methods: Estimated nucleated cell counts came from reference gene primer amplification. Profiling relied on immunoSEQ multiplex PCR, and the TCRdb table lists in-frame clones only, not all of them. V, J and clone size are those of that table, while D and trimming were read from the DNA. This table has 65,000 or so clones, approximately 90% appearing once. The V gene is TRBV19, the J gene TRBJ2-4; 10 positions match TRBD2. This TCR derives from a human donor with acute or convalescent COVID-19. The donor label of this sample is uncertain. Sequenced: peripheral blood. The CDR3 nucleotides are TGTGCCAGTAGTAAGCGGGAGGGCATGGCCAAAAACATTCAGTACTTC. Its translation: CASSKREGMAKNIQYF.